This T cell receptor (beta chain) emerged from a study of PD-L1 blockade in urothelial cancer. Clones were sequenced by immunoSEQ multiplex PCR, and TCRdb holds only the in-frame ones, with some missing. The top ten hold approximately 0.88% of the sample, which has about 100,000 clones, approximately 90% seen once. From germline, CDR1 is SGHTA and CDR2 FQGNSA. The CDR3 consists of 15 residues. Trimming shortened V by 0 bases and J by 10 bases, and 16 bases separated the two germline ends. The chain recombines TRBV7-2 with TRBJ2-1, with D possibly TRBD1 on 5 matching bases. This clonotype was sampled from a woman of 80 years or more with urothelial cancer. The starting material was PBMCs, obtained around atezolizumab (anti-PD-L1) treatment. CDR3 sequence reads: CASSLAPAGIGEQFF. The CDR3, as DNA: TGTGCCAGCAGCTTAGCGCCGGCAGGGATAGGGGAGCAGTTCTTC.